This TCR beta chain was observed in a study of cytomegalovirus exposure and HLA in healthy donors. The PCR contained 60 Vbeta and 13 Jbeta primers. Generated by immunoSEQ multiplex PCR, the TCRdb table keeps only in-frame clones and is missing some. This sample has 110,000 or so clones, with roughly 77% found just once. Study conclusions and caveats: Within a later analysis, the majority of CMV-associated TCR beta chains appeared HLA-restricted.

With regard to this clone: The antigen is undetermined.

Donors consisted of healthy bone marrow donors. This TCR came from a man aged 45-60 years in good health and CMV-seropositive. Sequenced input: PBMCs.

The CDR3 region is CASRLTKYQPQHF. CDR3 in DNA: TGTGCCAGCAGGTTGACAAAATATCAGCCCCAGCATTTT. V and J are TRBV6-5 and TRBJ1-5; D is unclear. This CDR3 is built from 13 residues. Trimming removed 6 bases at V and 5 bases at J, with 11 bases between. Germline loops: CDR1 MNHEY, CDR2 SVGAGI.